This T cell receptor beta chain is from a study of blood T cell repertoires in COVID-19. Study-level background: Nucleic acid was either cDNA or gDNA, and it came from T cells, B-cell-depleted T cells, or PBMCs.

The CDR3 is 11 residues long. Trimming pared 9 bases from V and 10 bases from J, leaving 15 bases between. CDR1 LNHDA and CDR2 SQIVND come from the germline V gene (reference sequence). Measured with immunoSEQ multiplex PCR; TCRdb has only the in-frame clones, and not every one. The sample consists of 140,000 to 150,000 clones, roughly four fifths of them appearing once. The clonotype was recovered from a human donor with acute or convalescent COVID-19. The donor label of this sample is uncertain. V usage is TRBV19 and J usage is TRBJ1-1; no reliable D call. Sequencing was performed on peripheral blood. The CDR3 spells CASGLEWGAFF. DNA for the CDR3: TGTGCCAGCGGACTTGAATGGGGAGCTTTCTTT.